Shown below are 14 T cell receptor beta chains from a single sample sequenced in a study of blood T cell repertoires in COVID-19. Sequencing was performed with immunoSEQ multiplex PCR; in TCRdb, only in-frame clones are kept and a portion is missing. Seen here are approximately 250,000 clones, around 86% observed once, and the top ten hold just under 9%. Input material: peripheral blood. Every receptor here comes from a man aged 40-49 years with active or convalescent COVID-19.

The rearrangement uses TRBV9 and TRBJ2-1; 9 bases map to TRBD2. This CDR3 region has 15 residues. Germline V CDR1 and CDR2: SGDLS, YYNGEE. Trimming at V came to 4 bases and at J to 4 bases, leaving 6 bases not matched to a gene. CDR3 protein: CASSPTSGLYNEQFF. The CDR3 DNA follows: TGTGCCAGCAGCCCGACTAGCGGTCTTTACAATGAGCAGTTCTTC.

This rearrangement joins TRBV9 to TRBJ2-5; 7 nucleotides align to TRBD1. The CDR3 totals 16 residues. The germline V gene has CDR1 SGDLS and CDR2 YYNGEE. The junction had 14 bases not matched to a gene; V was cut back by 4 bases and J by 5 bases. The chain's CDR3 is CASSFSPQGLGETQYF. The CDR3 DNA sequence: TGTGCCAGCAGCTTCTCACCACAGGGGCTAGGGGAGACCCAGTACTTC.

The chain carries TRBV5-4 and TRBJ1-2; unclear D gene. V lost 0 bases to trimming and J lost 4 bases, with 13 bases between them. The CDR3 has 15 residues. Germline CDR1 is SGHNT and CDR2 is YYREEE (reference sequence). The CDR3 DNA follows: TGTGCCAGCAGCTTGGGCGGATATTCGGCCTATGGCTACACCTTC. This gives the protein CASSLGGYSAYGYTF.

The chain employs TRBV5-1 and TRBJ1-1; D is ambiguous. The CDR3 loop spans 15 amino acids. Deletions cut 4 bases from V and 1 base from J, with 14 bases between. Germline V CDR1 and CDR2: SGHRS, YFSETQ. The CDR3 DNA follows: TGCGCCAGCAGCGGGAGTAGAGGCCCGAACACTGAAGCTTTCTTT. Translating gives CASSGSRGPNTEAFF.

This clone appeared a single time. The chain couples TRBV2 to TRBJ2-5; weak D call: TRBD1 (5 bases). Germline CDR1 is SNHLY and CDR2 is FYNNEI. Trimming stripped 2 bases from V and 5 bases from J, with 9 bases between. The CDR3 loop spans 13 amino acids. For the CDR3, the DNA is TGTGCCAGCAGTGAATTCAGGGCTGAGACCCAGTACTTC. Its translation: CASSEFRAETQYF.

The rearrangement joins TRBV5-5 to TRBJ1-1; D might be TRBD1 (5 bases). Germline loops: CDR1 SGHKS, CDR2 YYEKEE (reference sequence). The CDR3 consists of 12 residues. Deletions cut 2 bases from V and 6 bases from J, with 8 bases between. This CDR3 reads CASSFRGSEAFF. The CDR3 DNA reads TGTGCCAGCAGCTTTCGGGGGTCTGAAGCTTTCTTT.

V and J are TRBV2 and TRBJ1-4, with 10 bases lining up with TRBD1. The CDR3 is made up of 15 amino acids. Trimming at V came to 7 bases and at J to 4 bases, leaving 6 bases not matched to a gene. Germline assignment: CDR1 SNHLY and CDR2 FYNNEI. The CDR3 DNA reads as TGTGCCAGCACCCGGGACAGGGGCGTTAATGAAAAACTGTTTTTT. The encoded protein is CASTRDRGVNEKLFF.

In nucleotides, the CDR3 is TGTGCCAGCAGCGGGGTGACGGGTCAGCCCCAGCATTTT. Translated: CASSGVTGQPQHF. The chain has TRBV27 and TRBJ1-5; D gene uncertain. Trimming removed 6 bases from V and 6 bases from J, with 12 bases in between. The CDR3 contains 13 residues. In germline, CDR1 is MNHEY, CDR2 SMNVEV (reference sequence).

Comments on this clone: Other DNA sequences in this sample translate to the same CDR3. The chain uses TRBV3-1 (or the pseudogene TRBV3-2) and TRBJ2-1, with D possibly being TRBD2 (6 bases). V lost 0 bases and J lost 4, with 10 bases in between. The CDR3 totals 15 residues. Germline assignment: CDR1 LGHDT and CDR2 YNNKEL (reference sequence). The CDR3 sequence: CASSQDSGAYNEQFF. The CDR3 DNA reads TGTGCCAGCAGCCAAGATAGCGGCGCATACAATGAGCAGTTCTTC.

This clone was counted a single time. Distinct nucleotide sequences in the sample also encode this CDR3. The V gene is TRBV29-1, the J gene TRBJ2-2, with D possibly being TRBD2 (6 bases). V dropped 4 bases and J dropped 5 bases, with 17 bases sitting between them. Germline V lookup: CDR1 SQVTM, CDR2 ANQGSEA. The CDR3 spans 15 residues. CDR3 sequence (DNA): TGCAGCGTTGGCCGGCTAGGGGCGGGGACCGGGGAGCTGTTTTTT. It is translated as CSVGRLGAGTGELFF.

The chain combines TRBV25-1 with TRBJ1-1; 7 bases align to TRBD1. The CDR3 covers 14 residues. CDR1 is MGHDK, CDR2 SYGVNS, per germline. The V segment lost 1 base and the J segment 5 bases; nucleotides outside the gene matches: 4. The CDR3 nucleotides read TGTGCCAGCAGTGAATCCAAGGGGGCGACTGAAGCTTTCTTT. It translates to CASSESKGATEAFF.

The chain is built from TRBV19 and TRBJ2-4; 9 nucleotides align to TRBD1. The V gene end was trimmed by 1 base and the J gene end by 7 bases; junction bases not matched to a gene: 5. Germline V gene lookup returns CDR1 LNHDA and CDR2 SQIVND (reference sequence). This CDR3 spans 15 amino acids. The CDR3 loop reads CASSIGGQGPNIQYF. The CDR3 DNA reads TGTGCCAGTAGTATAGGGGGACAGGGTCCCAACATTCAGTACTTC.

The chain uses TRBV10-1 and TRBJ2-7; 7 nucleotides agree with TRBD1. Germline CDR1 and CDR2: WNHNN and SYGVQD (reference sequence). This CDR3 contains 15 residues. V shed 6 bases, J shed 4 bases, and the junction held 12 bases outside the gene matches. The CDR3 spells CASSPLPGQSYEQYF. CDR3 sequence (DNA): TGCGCCAGCAGCCCCCTCCCGGGACAGTCATACGAGCAGTACTTC.

Note on this clone: The junction departs from the called germline gene at one end, perhaps through a read error. V is TRBV7-7 and J is TRBJ2-5; 7 bases are a match to TRBD2. CDR1 and CDR2 (germline): SSHAT, FNYEAQ (reference sequence). This CDR3 is 15 amino acids long. The CDR3 DNA reads TGTGCTAGCAGCTCAGATGCGGGAGTCGGGGAGACCCAGTACTTC. It is translated as CASSSDAGVGETQYF.